This T cell receptor beta chain was recovered during a study of T-cell memory formation after mild COVID-19 (dated by TCRdb to the early 2020s). Study-level background: Most TCR sequence clusters were specific to one of the two donors. The cohort comprised two young, previously healthy adult volunteers, one female and one male. In a couple of donors, T-cell clones that expanded and contracted after mild COVID-19 were followed by sequencing TCRalpha and TCRbeta repertoires longitudinally.

Ficoll-Paque density gradient centrifugation was used to isolate PBMCs. The sequencing machine was an Illumina NovaSeq 6000. Using 5'RACE with constant-segment primers, TCRalpha and TCRbeta cDNA libraries were constructed, with sample barcodes and unique molecular identifiers added in the process. Trizol reagent was used to extract RNA from every sample. Library amplification was performed in two PCR steps, and a second sample barcode and Illumina TruSeq adapters were introduced in the second step. Sequencing of libraries was performed on an Illumina NovaSeq with 2 x 150 bp paired-end reads. The authors' pipeline ran thus. Reads were demultiplexed and collapsed into UMI-guided consensus sequences with migec v1.2.7. Using mixcr v2.1.11, the UMI consensuses were aligned to TRA and TRB V and J templates and assembled into clonotypes. Clonotypes were classified as expanded or contracted when called significant by both edgeR and NoisET, with noise models trained on biological replicates. For edgeR calls, the cutoffs were a false discovery rate-adjusted p below 0.01 and a log2 fold-change threshold of 1. As an exploratory analysis of dynamics, PCA with hierarchical clustering was applied to max-normalized trajectories of the 1000 most abundant clonotypes. Each responding clone was given a CD4 or CD8 phenotype based on the CD4+ and CD8+ repertoires, which had been sequenced separately. TCRdb reprocessing: public reads trimmed at Q25 with fastp, clones called with MiXCR, in-frame beta chains kept. Every CDR3 protein is listed once, alongside the most common genes and DNA of its rows. These V and J calls rely on TCRdb rather than the paper's analysis. This sample is represented by under 600,000 distinct CDR3 sequences; roughly 20% of them were singletons. The top ten clones comprise 8.4% of the sample.

Deletion took 3 bases off V and 3 bases off J, with a span of 12 bases between the germline ends. The germline V gene supplies CDR1 SGDLS and CDR2 YYNGEE. The CDR3 covers 15 residues, taking in both the cysteine and the phenylalanine. The CDR3 DNA has 45 bases and is translated from base 1. Findings and caveats that apply to the study as a whole: The second-wave clones that peaked on day 37 were not confirmed to be SARS-CoV-2 specific. Only two mild cases were covered by the study, and larger cohorts that include severe cases with pre-infection samples were considered necessary. Contracting CD4+ clones were found mainly in CM and EM memory subsets, while CD8+ clones were enriched in EMRA. Some responding clones were detected in pre-infection memory, which suggested that pre-existing cross-reactive memory T cells had joined the SARS-CoV-2 response. From day 15 to 85, contracting clones showed balanced CD4/CD8 phenotypes, whereas a second wave of clones that expanded from day 15 to 37 leaned towards CD4+.

As to this clonotype: This clone's antigen is unknown. Nothing much larger sits one base from this clone, and base qualities are not available.

The TCR was taken from an adult woman who had mild COVID-19 (a few samples of this study predate the infection). The sample titles of this study are shuffled in the database, so cell type and time point are left out; the donor was told from shared clones. Sequencing input: PBMCs or a T cell subset sorted from them (not recorded which). This sequence uses TRBV9 and TRBJ2-2, with a tentative D gene TRBD2 over 5 matching bases. The sequence in DNA is TGTGCCAGCAGCGCCGCACTAGGAGACACCGGGGAGCTGTTTTTT. Its product reads: CASSAALGDTGELFF. With all but the CDR3 taken from the reference TRBV9 and TRBJ2-2 genes, the full variable domain is: DSGVTQTPKHLITATGQRVTLRCSPRSGDLSVYWYQQSLDQGLQFLIQYYNGEERAKGNILERFSAQQFPDLHSELNLSSLELGDSALYFCASSAALGDTGELFFGEGSRLTVL.